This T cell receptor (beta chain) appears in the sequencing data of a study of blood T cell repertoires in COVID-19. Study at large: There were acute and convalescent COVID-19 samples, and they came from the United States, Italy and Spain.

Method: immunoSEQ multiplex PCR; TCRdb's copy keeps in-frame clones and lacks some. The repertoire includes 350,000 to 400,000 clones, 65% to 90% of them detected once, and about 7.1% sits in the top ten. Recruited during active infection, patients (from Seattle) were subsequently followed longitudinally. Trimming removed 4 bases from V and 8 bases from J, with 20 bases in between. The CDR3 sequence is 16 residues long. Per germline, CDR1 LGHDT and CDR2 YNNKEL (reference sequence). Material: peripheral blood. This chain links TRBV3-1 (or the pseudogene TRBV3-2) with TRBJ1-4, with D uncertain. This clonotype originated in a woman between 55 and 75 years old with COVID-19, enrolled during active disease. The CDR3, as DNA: TGTGCCAGCAGCCGAGGCTCCGTAGGTAGTGGAGAAAAACTGTTTTTT. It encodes CASSRGSVGSGEKLFF.